This T cell receptor (beta chain) was sequenced during a study of T cell clusters in autoimmune cytopenias. To note about this clonotype: Antigen unknown.

Study-wide results and caveats: The T cell clusters came from computational analysis alone and lack functional validation.

The CDR3 is 14 residues long. Per germline, CDR1 SEHNR and CDR2 FQNEAQ (reference sequence). Multiplex touch-down PCR amplified TRB using TRB-A and TRB-B pools in one tube. One entry per CDR3 protein, without DNA, is what TCRdb gives after re-calling the multiplex PCR reads. The sample has about 9,500 distinct CDR3 sequences. TRB amplification used approximately 270 ng of peripheral blood genomic DNA. This TCR was recovered from a human donor with an autoimmune cytopenia or autoimmune hepatitis (not recorded which). Sequenced: peripheral blood. The chain couples TRBV7-9 to TRBJ2-1; TCRdb indicates TRBD2, and absent DNA this call remains unverified. The CDR3 here is CASSSGLVYNEQFF.